This entry describes one T cell receptor beta chain. This specimen belongs to a study of T cells in Graves' hyperthyroidism and ophthalmopathy. Amplification targeted TCR beta CDR3 regions from RNA transcripts. HTBI primers were the set used in a first-round RT-PCR of the TCR CDR3. TCRdb reanalysed the multiplex PCR reads using MiXCR and keeps one entry per CDR3 protein. This sample carries roughly 580,000 distinct CDR3 sequences, 11% to 15% of them seen once, and the ten largest clones take 4.5% to 6%. The sequenced material came from blood. This clonotype originated in a woman under 40 with Graves' hyperthyroidism that later progressed to Graves' ophthalmopathy.

CDR3 in amino acids: CASSPETWLTYGYTF. Written as DNA, the CDR3 is TGTGCCAGCAGTCCCGAGACTTGGCTGACCTATGGCTACACCTTC. The chain employs TRBV28 and TRBJ1-2; D is unresolved. Trimming shortened V by 5 bases and J by 4 bases, and 17 bases separated the two germline ends. This CDR3 is built from 15 residues. CDR1 and CDR2 from the germline V gene are MDHEN and SYDVKM.